This TCR beta chain was documented in a study of CD8 T cells in Susac syndrome. General study points: Within total CD8+ repertoires, approximately 15 Susac-specific public clones were found, and within CD8+ TEMRA repertoires, 4 or 5.

Concerning this clonotype itself: Antigen: not known.

The RNA, roughly 0.45 to 1 ug, was put through reverse transcription using random hexamers. TCRdb re-called the immunoSEQ multiplex PCR reads through MiXCR, storing one row per CDR3 protein. The sample yields about 120,000 distinct CDR3 sequences, about 93% seen once. CDR3 length equals 13 residues. CDR1 and CDR2 from the germline V gene are LNHDA and SQIVND (reference sequence). V was shortened by 8 bases and J by 4 bases, with 14 bases between the two germline ends. High-throughput TCR beta sequencing covered peripheral CD8+ and CD4+ T cells. This chain uses TRBV19 with TRBJ1-1; no firm D call. Sequenced material: CD8+ T cells from PBMCs. This sequence originates from a human donor with Susac syndrome. DNA of the CDR3: TGTGCCAGTGCCTCGGGTAGCGCCACTGAAGCTTTCTTT. As protein: CASASGSATEAFF.